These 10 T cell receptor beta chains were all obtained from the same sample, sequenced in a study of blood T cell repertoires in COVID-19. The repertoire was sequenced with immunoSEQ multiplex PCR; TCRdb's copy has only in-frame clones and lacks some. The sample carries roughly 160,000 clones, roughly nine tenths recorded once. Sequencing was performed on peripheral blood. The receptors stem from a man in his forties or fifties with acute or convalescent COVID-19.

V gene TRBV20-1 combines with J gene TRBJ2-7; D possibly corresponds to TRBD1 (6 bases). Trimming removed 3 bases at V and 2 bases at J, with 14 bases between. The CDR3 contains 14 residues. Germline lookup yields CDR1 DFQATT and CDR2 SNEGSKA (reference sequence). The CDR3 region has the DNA TGCAGTGCTAGTCCGGGACAAAGGGCCTACGAGCAGTACGTC. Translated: CSASPGQRAYEQYV.

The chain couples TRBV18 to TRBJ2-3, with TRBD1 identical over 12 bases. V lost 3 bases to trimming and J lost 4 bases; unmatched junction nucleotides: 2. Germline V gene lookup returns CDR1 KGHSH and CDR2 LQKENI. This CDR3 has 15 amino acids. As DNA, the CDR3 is TGTGCCAGCTCACCCGGGACAGGGGGCCCAGATACGCAGTATTTT. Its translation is CASSPGTGGPDTQYF.

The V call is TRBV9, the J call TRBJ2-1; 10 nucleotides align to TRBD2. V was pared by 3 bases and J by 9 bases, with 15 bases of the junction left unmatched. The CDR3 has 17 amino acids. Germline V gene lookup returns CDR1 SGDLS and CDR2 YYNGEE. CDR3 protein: CASSARLAGDPQVEQFF. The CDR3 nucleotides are TGTGCCAGCAGCGCGAGACTAGCGGGTGACCCTCAGGTTGAGCAGTTCTTC.

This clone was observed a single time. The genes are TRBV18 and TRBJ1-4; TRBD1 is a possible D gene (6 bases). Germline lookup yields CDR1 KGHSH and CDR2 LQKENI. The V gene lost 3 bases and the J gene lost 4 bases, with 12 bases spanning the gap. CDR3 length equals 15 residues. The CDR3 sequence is CASSPSRDNNEKLFF. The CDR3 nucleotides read TGTGCCAGCTCACCCAGCCGGGACAATAATGAAAAACTGTTTTTT.

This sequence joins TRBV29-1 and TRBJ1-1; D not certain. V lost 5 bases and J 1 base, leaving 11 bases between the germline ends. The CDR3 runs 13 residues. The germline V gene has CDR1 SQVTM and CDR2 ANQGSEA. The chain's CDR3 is CSVKNERNTEAFF. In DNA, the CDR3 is TGCAGCGTTAAAAATGAGAGGAACACTGAAGCTTTCTTT.

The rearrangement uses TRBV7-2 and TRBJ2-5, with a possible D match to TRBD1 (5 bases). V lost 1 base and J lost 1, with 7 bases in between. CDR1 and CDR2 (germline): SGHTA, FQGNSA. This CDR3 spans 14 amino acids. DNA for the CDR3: TGTGCCAGCAGCTTAGGACAGACCCAAGAGACCCAGTACTTC. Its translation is CASSLGQTQETQYF. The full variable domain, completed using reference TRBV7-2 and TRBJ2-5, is GAGVSQSPSNKVTEKGKDVELRCDPISGHTALYWYRQSLGQGLEFLIYFQGNSAPDKSGLPSDRFSAERTGGSVSTLTIQRTQQEDSAVYLCASSLGQTQETQYFGPGTRLLVL.

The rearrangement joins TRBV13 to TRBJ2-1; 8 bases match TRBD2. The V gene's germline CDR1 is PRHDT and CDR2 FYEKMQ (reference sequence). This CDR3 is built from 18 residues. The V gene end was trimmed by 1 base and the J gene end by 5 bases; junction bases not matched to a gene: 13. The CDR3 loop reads CASSLAGREGHRDNEQFF. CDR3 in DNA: TGTGCCAGCAGCTTAGCCGGTCGGGAGGGCCATCGGGACAATGAGCAGTTCTTC.

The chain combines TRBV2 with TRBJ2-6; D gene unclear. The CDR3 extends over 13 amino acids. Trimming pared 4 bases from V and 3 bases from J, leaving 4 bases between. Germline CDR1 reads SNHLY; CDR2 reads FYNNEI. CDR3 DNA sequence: TGTGCCAGCAGTGCAAATGGGGCCAACGTCCTGACTTTC. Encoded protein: CASSANGANVLTF.

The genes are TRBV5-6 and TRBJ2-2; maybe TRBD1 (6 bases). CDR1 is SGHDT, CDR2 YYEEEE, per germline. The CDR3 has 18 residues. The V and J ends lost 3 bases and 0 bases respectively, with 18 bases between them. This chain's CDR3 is CASSSPTDRISNTGELFF. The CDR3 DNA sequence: TGTGCCAGCAGCTCACCAACTGACAGGATATCGAACACCGGGGAGCTGTTTTTT. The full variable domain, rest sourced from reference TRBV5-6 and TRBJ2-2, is DAGVTQSPTHLIKTRGQQVTLRCSPKSGHDTVSWYQQALGQGPQFIFQYYEEEERQRGNFPDRFSGHQFPNYSSELNVNALLLGDSALYLCASSSPTDRISNTGELFFGEGSRLTVL.

The CDR3 nucleotides read TGTGCCAGTGGGGAGGTCGTCTATGGCTACACCTTC. Amino acid sequence: CASGEVVYGYTF. The chain uses TRBV19 and TRBJ1-2; no clear D. This CDR3 region has 12 residues. V lost 8 bases and J 4 bases, leaving 11 bases between the germline ends. Per the germline V gene, CDR1 is LNHDA and CDR2 is SQIVND (reference sequence). The variable domain in full, with the rest retrieved from reference TRBV19 and TRBJ1-2, is DGGITQSPKYLFRKEGQNVTLSCEQNLNHDAMYWYRQDPGQGLRLIYYSQIVNDFQKGDIAEGYSVSREKKESFPLTVTSAQKNPTAFYLCASGEVVYGYTFGSGTRLTVV.